This TCR beta chain is drawn from a study of vaccination and CD4 T cells after COVID-19. Across the whole study: Stimulation of cells relied on overlapping spike peptides derived from SARS-CoV-2, HCoV-NL63, HCoV-OC43 and HCoV-229E.

For this clonotype: The antigen remains unidentified.

Sequenced with the Oncomine TCR Beta short-read assay was DNA taken from cultured CD4+ T cells. TCRdb re-derived calls from the PCR reads in MiXCR, one entry per CDR3 protein. The data show around 11,000 distinct CDR3 sequences, with around 23% seen just once and less than 30% held by the top ten. The V gene end was trimmed by 3 bases and the J gene end by 1 base; junction bases not matched to a gene: 0. Germline assignment: CDR1 SGHTA and CDR2 FQGTGA. There are 15 residues in the CDR3. Stated treatment: approximately 11-day PBMC culture with coronavirus spike peptide pools or control peptides (ViraFEST assay). TCR sequencing followed the expansion of antigen-specific T cells with peptide pools in ViraFEST. IL-2 (around 10 IU/ml) and peptide pools (around 9.7 ug/ml) were added to cultures of two million PBMCs per well.

V is TRBV7-3 and J is TRBJ2-3; 11 bases agree with TRBD2. The receptor was isolated from a human donor who had recovered from COVID-19. Sample: CD4+ T cells from blood, cultured in vitro, taken after SARS-CoV-2 vaccination. The CDR3 DNA sequence: TGTGCCAGCAGCTTGGGACTAGCGGGCACAGATACGCAGTATTTT. This translates into CASSLGLAGTDTQYF.